The 7 T cell receptor beta chains in this list originate from one sample, sequenced in a study of shared clonotypes between healthy human individuals. Produced via immunoSEQ multiplex PCR; TCRdb's table is partial and in-frame only. The sample records over a million clones, 65% to 80% being singletons. The sample was memory CD4+ T cells sorted from blood. Subset reported: CD45RA-negative fraction. These TCRs come from a man between 18 and 29 years old in good health.

This clone was seen just once. The junction and the germline gene differ at one end; a read error may be behind it. V usage is TRBV7-2 and J usage is TRBJ1-2, with TRBD1 identical over 7 bases. The CDR3 sequence is 12 residues long. In germline, CDR1 is SGHTA, CDR2 FQGNSA. CDR3 loop: CASSFGGQEYAF. In DNA, the CDR3 is TGTGCCAGCAGCTTCGGCGGACAGGAGTATGCCTTC.

The chain is built from TRBV27 and TRBJ1-6, with 7 bases matching TRBD1. The CDR3 consists of 15 residues. V gave up 5 bases and J gave up 5 bases; unmatched junction bases: 6. Germline CDR1 is MNHEY and CDR2 is SMNVEV (reference sequence). The CDR3 DNA sequence: TGTGCCAGCAGTGAGACGGGACAGAATAATTCACCCCTCCACTTT. This encodes CASSETGQNNSPLHF.

This clone appeared a single time. V is TRBV19 and J is TRBJ1-6; 7 bases map to TRBD1. This CDR3 has 14 residues. In germline, CDR1 is LNHDA, CDR2 SQIVND (reference sequence). V lost 5 bases and J lost 10; bases outside the gene matches: 8. CDR3 protein: CASSVFTGESPLHF. CDR3 DNA sequence: TGTGCCAGTAGTGTATTTACAGGGGAATCACCCCTCCACTTT. Full variable domain (rest looked up from reference TRBV19 and TRBJ1-6): DGGITQSPKYLFRKEGQNVTLSCEQNLNHDAMYWYRQDPGQGLRLIYYSQIVNDFQKGDIAEGYSVSREKKESFPLTVTSAQKNPTAFYLCASSVFTGESPLHFGNGTRLTVT.

This clone has a handful of counts. This sample includes further DNA sequences coding for the same CDR3. The chain uses TRBV11-3 and TRBJ1-1, with D unclear. CDR3 length: 13 residues. Trimming removed 3 bases at V and 2 bases at J, with 7 bases between. CDR1 is SGHNT and CDR2 is YENEEA in the germline V gene. The CDR3: CASSLEGNTEAFF. For the CDR3, the DNA is TGTGCCAGCAGCTTGGAGGGCAACACTGAAGCTTTCTTT.

V usage is TRBV5-6 and J usage is TRBJ1-5; 7 nucleotides match TRBD1. Germline CDR1 is SGHDT and CDR2 is YYEEEE. The CDR3 loop spans 14 amino acids. Germline trimming cut 2 bases from V and 6 bases from J; bases unmatched to any gene: 5. Here the CDR3 DNA reads TGTGCCAGCAGCTTCACAGGGGCTATTCAGCCCCAGCATTTT. Translating it yields CASSFTGAIQPQHF.

The chain links TRBV19 to TRBJ1-2, with D hard to call. CDR3 length equals 13 residues. Germline assignment: CDR1 LNHDA and CDR2 SQIVND (reference sequence). V lost 0 bases, J lost 3 bases, and 5 bases lay in between. As DNA, the CDR3 is TGTGCCAGTAGTATAGACAGGCACTATGGCTACACCTTC. Translated: CASSIDRHYGYTF.

This clone was recorded at least ten times. The gene calls are TRBV7-9 and TRBJ1-6; D might be TRBD1 (5 bases). Germline V gene sequence: CDR1 SEHNR, CDR2 FQNEAQ (reference sequence). The V end lost 5 bases, the J end lost 4 bases, and 12 bases lay between the germline ends. The CDR3 totals 15 residues. The DNA of the CDR3 is TGTGCCAGCAGCCCGGGACTGGAATATAATTCACCCCTCCACTTT. Residues: CASSPGLEYNSPLHF.